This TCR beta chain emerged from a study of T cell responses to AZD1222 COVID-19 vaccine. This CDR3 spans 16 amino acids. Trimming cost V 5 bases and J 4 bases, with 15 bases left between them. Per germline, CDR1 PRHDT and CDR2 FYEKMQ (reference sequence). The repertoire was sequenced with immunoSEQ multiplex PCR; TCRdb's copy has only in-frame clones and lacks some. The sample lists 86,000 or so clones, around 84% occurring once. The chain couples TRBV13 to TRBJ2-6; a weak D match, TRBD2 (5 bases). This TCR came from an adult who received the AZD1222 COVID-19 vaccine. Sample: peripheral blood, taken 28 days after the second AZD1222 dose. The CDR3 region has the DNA TGTGCCAGCAGCCCCGATGTGGGGAGCGGGGCCAACGTCCTGACTTTC. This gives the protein CASSPDVGSGANVLTF.